The clone carrying this T cell receptor (beta chain) was observed once. The antigen remains undetermined. The junction and the germline gene differ at one end; a read error may be behind it. Other DNA sequences in this specimen translate into the identical CDR3. Researchers ran the PCR with 60 Vbeta and 13 Jbeta primers. Sequencing used immunoSEQ multiplex PCR; TCRdb keeps in-frame clones, though not all of them. The sample gives approximately 170,000 clones, about 65% of which show up once; 3.5% to 5% is in the top ten. The source of the sample is a study of cytomegalovirus exposure and HLA in healthy donors. Study-wide results and caveats: An analysis done earlier found most TCR beta V segments productive about 87% or about 30% of the time. Further analysis was carried out later, and it showed several of the most significant clusters appearing linked to common viral pathogens. The presence/absence work took it that sequencing depth was about the same across donors. Among TCR sequences, most were rare, though some public TCRs appeared in many donors.

Sequencing used PBMCs. The origin of this receptor is a woman aged 18-29 years in good health and CMV-seropositive.

CDR3: CASSDPGQHEKLFF. The CDR3, as DNA: TGTGCCAGCAGTGATCCGGGACAGCATGAAAAGCTGTTTTTT. The chain combines TRBV25-1 with TRBJ1-4, with TRBD1 matching 7 bases. The CDR3 has 14 residues. Germline CDR1 reads MGHDK; CDR2 reads SYGVNS. The whole variable domain, filled in from reference TRBV25-1 and TRBJ1-4, reads EADIYQTPRYLVIGTGKKITLECSQTMGHDKMYWYQQDPGMELHLIHYSYGVNSTEKGDLSSESTVSRIRTEHFPLTLESARPSHTSQYLCASSDPGQHEKLFFGSGTQLSVL.